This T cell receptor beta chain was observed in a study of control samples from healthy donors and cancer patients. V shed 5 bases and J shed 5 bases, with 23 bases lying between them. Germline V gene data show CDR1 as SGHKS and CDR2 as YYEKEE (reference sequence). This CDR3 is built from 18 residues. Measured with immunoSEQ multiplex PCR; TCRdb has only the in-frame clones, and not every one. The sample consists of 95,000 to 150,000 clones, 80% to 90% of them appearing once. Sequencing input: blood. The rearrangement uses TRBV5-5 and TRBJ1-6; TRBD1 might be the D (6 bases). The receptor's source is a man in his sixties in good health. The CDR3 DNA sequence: TGTGCCAGCAGGGGGACCTCCGGGGGCGCCTTTGATAATTCACCCCTCCACTTT. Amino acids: CASRGTSGGAFDNSPLHF.